The source of this T cell receptor beta chain is a study of blood T cell repertoires in COVID-19. Sequenced by immunoSEQ multiplex PCR; TCRdb stores in-frame clones only, minus some. The sample gives about 180,000 clones, 70% to 90% of which show up once; 18% is in the top ten. The CDR3 runs to 14 residues. The ends were cut back, 3 bases at V and 1 base at J, with 6 bases in the middle. Germline CDR1 is SGHAT and CDR2 is FQNNGV. The sequenced material came from peripheral blood. The source is a person between 65 and 79 years old with COVID-19, enrolled during active disease. This chain connects TRBV11-2 to TRBJ2-2; D not resolved. CDR3 loop: CASSFSRNTGELFF. CDR3 in DNA: TGTGCCAGCAGCTTTAGTCGGAACACCGGGGAGCTGTTTTTT.